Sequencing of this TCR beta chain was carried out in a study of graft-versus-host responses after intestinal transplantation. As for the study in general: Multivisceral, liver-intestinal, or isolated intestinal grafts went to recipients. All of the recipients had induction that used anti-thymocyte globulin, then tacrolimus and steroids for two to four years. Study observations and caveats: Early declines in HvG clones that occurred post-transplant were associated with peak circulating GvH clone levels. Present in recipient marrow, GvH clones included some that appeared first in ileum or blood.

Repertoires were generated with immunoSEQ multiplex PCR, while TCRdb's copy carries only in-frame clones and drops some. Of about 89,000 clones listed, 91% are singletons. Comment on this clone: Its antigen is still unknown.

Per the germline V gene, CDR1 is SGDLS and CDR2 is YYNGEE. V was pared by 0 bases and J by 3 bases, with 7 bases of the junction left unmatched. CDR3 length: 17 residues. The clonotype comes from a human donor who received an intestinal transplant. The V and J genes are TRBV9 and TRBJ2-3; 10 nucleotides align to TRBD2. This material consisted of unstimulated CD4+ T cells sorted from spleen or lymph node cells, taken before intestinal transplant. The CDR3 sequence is CASSVGPSGGHTDTQYF. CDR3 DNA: TGTGCCAGCAGCGTAGGTCCTAGCGGGGGACATACAGATACGCAGTATTTT.